The 29 T cell receptor beta chains given below trace back to one sample, sequenced in a study of cytomegalovirus exposure and HLA in healthy donors. The PCR ran on 60 Vbeta and 13 Jbeta primers. Repertoires were generated with immunoSEQ multiplex PCR, while TCRdb's copy carries only in-frame clones and drops some. The sample gives some 150,000 clones, approximately 70% of which show up once; 2.1% is in the top ten. The specimen was PBMCs. Receptors were obtained from a woman aged 55-69 years in good health and CMV-seropositive.

The chain employs TRBV11-2 and TRBJ2-7, with 9 nucleotides matching TRBD2. Germline trimming cut 5 bases from V and 1 base from J; bases unmatched to any gene: 6. Germline V gene lookup returns CDR1 SGHAT and CDR2 FQNNGV. The CDR3 covers 15 residues. CDR3 nucleotide sequence: TGTGCCAGCAGCCCGATAGCGGGAGAATCCTACGAGCAGTACTTC. Protein sequence: CASSPIAGESYEQYF.

The rearrangement joins TRBV10-3 to TRBJ1-2; D not resolved. This CDR3 region has 15 residues. Looked up from germline, CDR1 is ENHRY and CDR2 is SYGVKD. Trimming took off 4 bases at V and 0 bases at J, with 12 bases between the two ends. The CDR3 sequence: CAISARVDTNYGYTF. The CDR3 DNA reads TGTGCCATCAGTGCGAGGGTGGATACTAACTATGGCTACACCTTC.

This clone was seen more than once but under ten times. The chain links TRBV28 to TRBJ2-2; D gene unclear. The CDR3 runs to 13 residues. CDR1 MDHEN and CDR2 SYDVKM come from the germline V gene. Trimming took 6 bases from V and 7 from J, leaving 12 bases between them. CDR3 in amino acids: CASRQPGGGELFF. The DNA of the CDR3 is TGTGCCAGCAGACAACCAGGTGGCGGGGAGCTGTTTTTT.

This chain joins TRBV5-1 and TRBJ1-1; 9 nucleotides align to TRBD1. CDR1 SGHRS and CDR2 YFSETQ come from the germline V gene. J gave up 4 bases and V 4 bases, and 8 bases lay outside the gene matches. This CDR3 spans 15 amino acids. The CDR3 is CASSPGQGLSTEAFF. CDR3 DNA: TGCGCCAGCAGCCCGGGACAGGGATTGAGCACTGAAGCTTTCTTT.

This chain links TRBV6-6 with TRBJ1-6; D not resolved. Germline V gives CDR1 MNHNY, CDR2 SVGAGI (reference sequence). The V and J ends lost 6 bases and 10 bases respectively, with 10 bases between them. This CDR3 contains 12 residues. The CDR3 loop reads CASRPGESPLHF. The CDR3 nucleotides read TGTGCCAGCAGGCCCGGGGAGTCACCCCTCCACTTT.

This clone came up a few times. V usage is TRBV10-3 and J usage is TRBJ1-4; maybe TRBD1 (5 bases). The V gene lost 3 bases and the J gene lost 8 bases, with 13 bases spanning the gap. The CDR3 sequence is 14 residues long. Germline CDR1 and CDR2: ENHRY and SYGVKD. In DNA form, the CDR3 reads TGTGCCATCAGTGACCTCCCGACAGAAGAAAAACTGTTTTTT. Translation: CAISDLPTEEKLFF.

The chain joins TRBV13 to TRBJ2-5; D possibly corresponds to TRBD1 (6 bases). Looked up from germline, CDR1 is PRHDT and CDR2 is FYEKMQ (reference sequence). The CDR3 covers 14 residues. The V gene lost 0 bases and the J gene lost 4 bases, with 9 bases spanning the gap. CDR3 DNA sequence: TGTGCCAGCAGCTTAGGTCTCAGGGGAGAGACCCAGTACTTC. This translates into CASSLGLRGETQYF.

The rearrangement links TRBV6-1 to TRBJ1-1; no firm D call. Looked up from germline, CDR1 is MNHNS and CDR2 is SASEGT. The CDR3 runs 13 residues. V was shortened by 8 bases and J by 3 bases, with 13 bases between the two germline ends. CDR3 sequence (DNA): TGTGCCAGCTCGGGGTCATTGTACACTGAAGCTTTCTTT. It yields the protein CASSGSLYTEAFF.

Concerning this clone itself: This same CDR3 is encoded by further DNA sequences in the sample. The CDR3 bases are TGTGCCACCAGCAGAGCCAGGAACACTGAAGCTTTCTTT. This encodes CATSRARNTEAFF. The V call is TRBV15, the J call TRBJ1-1; D gene ambiguous. The CDR3 loop spans 13 amino acids. The germline V gene encodes CDR1 LNHNV and CDR2 YYDKDF (reference sequence). V lost 1 base and J 1 base, leaving 4 bases between the germline ends.

This clone was counted between two and nine times. The V gene is TRBV6-1, the J gene TRBJ2-1; D may be TRBD2 (5 bases). The V gene's germline CDR1 is MNHNS and CDR2 SASEGT. V lost 3 bases to trimming and J lost 9 bases, with 9 bases between them. The CDR3 runs 12 residues. The CDR3 protein is CASSDQRGEQFF. The DNA of the CDR3 is TGTGCCAGCAGTGACCAACGGGGTGAGCAGTTCTTC.

This chain joins TRBV29-1 and TRBJ1-2, with a possible D match to TRBD1 (5 bases). Germline lookup yields CDR1 SQVTM and CDR2 ANQGSEA. The V and J ends lost 4 bases and 7 bases respectively, with 16 bases between them. The CDR3 has 13 amino acids. The CDR3 spells CSVGTPLDSGYTF. The CDR3 DNA sequence: TGCAGCGTTGGGACACCTCTAGATAGTGGCTACACCTTC.

The DNA of the CDR3 is TGTGCCAGCAGTTCTACAGGGCAATCTTATGGCTACACCTTC. Protein sequence: CASSSTGQSYGYTF. The chain recombines TRBV28 with TRBJ1-2, with D possibly matching TRBD1 (6 bases). The CDR3 has 14 amino acids. V lost 4 bases, J lost 5 bases, and 14 bases lay in between. Germline V CDR1 and CDR2: MDHEN, SYDVKM.

The genes are TRBV6-4 and TRBJ1-2; 8 positions agree with TRBD1. CDR3 length equals 12 residues. After removal of 10 bases from V and 6 bases from J, the junction contained 7 bases not matched to a gene. Germline V lookup: CDR1 MRHNA, CDR2 SNTAGT. This CDR3 is CANLRGLDGYTF. The CDR3 bases are TGTGCCAACCTCAGGGGGCTGGATGGCTACACCTTC.

This sequence joins TRBV18 and TRBJ2-5; a weak D match, TRBD1 (6 bases). V gave up 5 bases and J gave up 5 bases, with 9 bases separating them. This CDR3 has 12 amino acids. CDR1 and CDR2 from the germline V gene are KGHSH and LQKENI. CDR3 sequence reads: CASSAQGETQYF. In DNA form, the CDR3 reads TGTGCCAGCTCAGCGCAGGGGGAGACCCAGTACTTC.

V usage is TRBV9 and J usage is TRBJ2-1; tentative D call: TRBD2 (7 bases). From germline, CDR1 is SGDLS and CDR2 YYNGEE. The V end lost 4 bases, the J end lost 8 bases, and 22 bases lay between the germline ends. The CDR3 sequence is 16 residues long. The CDR3 nucleotides are TGTGCCAGCAGCTTTAGGGGGGGCAGCGGTCGGGATGAGCAGTTCTTC. Its translation: CASSFRGGSGRDEQFF.

The V gene is TRBV6-1, the J gene TRBJ2-6; D unresolved. Per germline, CDR1 MNHNS and CDR2 SASEGT. V lost 1 base and J 5 bases, leaving 18 bases between the germline ends. This CDR3 is 18 amino acids long. The CDR3 region has the DNA TGTGCCAGCAGTGAAGTTAACTTTCCGGGTTTTAGGGCCAACGTCCTGACTTTC. As protein: CASSEVNFPGFRANVLTF.

V and J are TRBV5-1 and TRBJ2-7; 11 nucleotides agree with TRBD2. Unmatched junction bases numbered 4, after V lost 5 bases and J lost 0 bases. The germline V gene has CDR1 SGHRS and CDR2 YFSETQ. The CDR3 has 15 amino acids. DNA for the CDR3: TGCGCCAGCAGGGCCGGGACTAGCGGCTCCTACGAGCAGTACTTC. As protein: CASRAGTSGSYEQYF.

The J gene is TRBJ2-1, the V gene TRBV5-1; the match to TRBD1 covers 11 bases. Germline loops: CDR1 SGHRS, CDR2 YFSETQ. This CDR3 has 16 residues. The V segment lost 6 bases and the J segment 9 bases; nucleotides outside the gene matches: 14. Here the CDR3 reads CASNWDRGNSGGEQFF. DNA for the CDR3: TGCGCCAGCAATTGGGACAGGGGGAACTCCGGGGGTGAGCAGTTCTTC.

The rearrangement joins TRBV15 to TRBJ2-3, with D maybe TRBD2 (6 bases). This CDR3 has 16 amino acids. V shed 2 bases and J shed 6 bases, with 18 bases lying between them. From germline, CDR1 is LNHNV and CDR2 YYDKDF (reference sequence). The CDR3 region is CATSRQLLAGQDTQYF. The CDR3 DNA reads TGTGCCACCAGCAGACAACTACTAGCTGGGCAGGATACGCAGTATTTT. Using reference TRBV15 and TRBJ2-3 for the parts outside the CDR3, the full variable domain is DAMVIQNPRYQVTQFGKPVTLSCSQTLNHNVMYWYQQKSSQAPKLLFHYYDKDFNNEADTPDNFQSRRPNTSFCFLDIRSPGLGDTAMYLCATSRQLLAGQDTQYFGPGTRLTVL.

The table lists this clone with a count of one. The chain is built from TRBV9 and TRBJ2-2; tentative D call: TRBD2 (6 bases). The CDR3 runs to 15 residues. The V gene's germline CDR1 is SGDLS and CDR2 YYNGEE. The V gene lost 4 bases and the J gene lost 1 base, with 11 bases spanning the gap. The CDR3: CASSRSGLNTGELFF. CDR3 coding DNA: TGTGCCAGCAGCAGAAGCGGGCTGAACACCGGGGAGCTGTTTTTT.

Regarding this clone: The junction and the germline gene differ at one end; a read error may be behind it. The V and J genes are TRBV2 and TRBJ2-2; a weak D match, TRBD1 (6 bases). Germline V lookup: CDR1 SNHLY, CDR2 FYNNEI. The CDR3 sequence is 11 residues long. CDR3 nucleotide sequence: TGTGCCAGCAGCCTGGCAGACAGGCCGAAATTT. Translated, it gives CASSLADRPKF.

The chain recombines TRBV19 with TRBJ1-1; the D gene is possibly TRBD1 (5 bases). Germline loops: CDR1 LNHDA, CDR2 SQIVND (reference sequence). This CDR3 spans 16 amino acids. V shed 7 bases and J shed 3 bases, with 21 bases lying between them. This CDR3 reads CASTPRMGLRDTEAFF. Here the CDR3 DNA reads TGTGCCAGTACCCCACGTATGGGGCTTCGCGACACTGAAGCTTTCTTT. Based on the CDR3 plus reference TRBV19 and TRBJ1-1, the full variable domain is DGGITQSPKYLFRKEGQNVTLSCEQNLNHDAMYWYRQDPGQGLRLIYYSQIVNDFQKGDIAEGYSVSREKKESFPLTVTSAQKNPTAFYLCASTPRMGLRDTEAFFGQGTRLTVV.

This clone was picked up a small number of times. V usage is TRBV25-1 and J usage is TRBJ2-1; 9 bases are a match to TRBD2. CDR1 is MGHDK, CDR2 SYGVNS, per germline. The CDR3 covers 16 residues. V lost 4 bases, J lost 6 bases, and 10 bases stayed unmatched. The CDR3 protein is CASSVLAGEAVNEQFF. The CDR3, as DNA: TGTGCCAGCAGTGTTTTAGCGGGAGAGGCCGTCAATGAGCAGTTCTTC. The entire variable domain, with the rest obtained from reference TRBV25-1 and TRBJ2-1, is as follows: EADIYQTPRYLVIGTGKKITLECSQTMGHDKMYWYQQDPGMELHLIHYSYGVNSTEKGDLSSESTVSRIRTEHFPLTLESARPSHTSQYLCASSVLAGEAVNEQFFGPGTRLTVL.

This clone occurred a few times. The J gene is TRBJ1-4, the V gene TRBV7-8; D perhaps matches TRBD1 (5 bases). Germline-derived CDR1 and CDR2 are SGHVS and FQNEAQ. The CDR3 totals 15 residues. V was cut by 2 bases and J by 2 bases, with 9 bases left in between. The CDR3, as DNA: TGTGCCAGCAGCTTACGGCGGGGGACTAATGAAAAACTGTTTTTT. This encodes CASSLRRGTNEKLFF.

The chain has TRBV6-4 and TRBJ1-5, with 7 bases aligning to TRBD1. The CDR3 is 13 amino acids. The V gene end was trimmed by 6 bases and the J gene end by 5 bases; junction bases not matched to a gene: 4. CDR1 and CDR2 (germline): MRHNA, SNTAGT. The CDR3 DNA follows: TGTGCCAGCAGCCCCGGACAGGATCAGCCCCAGCATTTT. This sequence encodes CASSPGQDQPQHF.

The chain employs TRBV28 and TRBJ2-2; D gene uncertain. The germline gives CDR1 MDHEN, CDR2 SYDVKM. V lost 8 bases to trimming and J lost 1 base, with 11 bases between them. CDR3 size: 14 residues. CDR3 residues: CASGSPGNTGELFF. Here the CDR3 DNA reads TGTGCCAGCGGCTCCCCGGGGAACACCGGGGAGCTGTTTTTT. The entire variable domain, with the rest obtained from reference TRBV28 and TRBJ2-2, is as follows: DVKVTQSSRYLVKRTGEKVFLECVQDMDHENMFWYRQDPGLGLRLIYFSYDVKMKEKGDIPEGYSVSREKKERFSLILESASTNQTSMYLCASGSPGNTGELFFGEGSRLTVL.

This clone came up a few times. V gene TRBV19 combines with J gene TRBJ1-1; a possible D gene is TRBD1 (6 bases). This CDR3 spans 11 amino acids. From germline, CDR1 is LNHDA and CDR2 SQIVND (reference sequence). Trimming pared 6 bases from V and 7 bases from J, leaving 9 bases between. Written as DNA, the CDR3 is TGTGCCAGTAGCTTGACAGGTGAAGCTTTCTTT. Encoded protein: CASSLTGEAFF.

The J gene is TRBJ1-1, the V gene TRBV15, with D possibly matching TRBD1 (5 bases). Trimming stripped 1 base from V and 7 bases from J, with 16 bases between. CDR1 LNHNV and CDR2 YYDKDF come from the germline V gene (reference sequence). The CDR3 spans 15 residues. CDR3 region: CATSRGDSVPHEAFF. CDR3 in DNA: TGTGCCACCAGCAGAGGAGACAGCGTCCCCCATGAAGCTTTCTTT.

This clone was found a few times. This chain uses TRBV9 with TRBJ2-5; 8 positions match TRBD2. V lost 3 bases, J lost 2 bases, and 6 bases stayed unmatched. CDR1 and CDR2 (germline): SGDLS, YYNGEE. The CDR3 is made up of 15 amino acids. The DNA of the CDR3 is TGTGCCAGCAGCGACACAGCGGGGGTACAAGAGACCCAGTACTTC. This gives the protein CASSDTAGVQETQYF.